Here is one T cell receptor beta chain with its context. This clonotype has more than one count but fewer than ten. The specificity of this receptor is unknown. Base-call qualities are not available, and no considerably larger clone is one nucleotide away. This entry belongs to a study of response to subunit inactivated influenza vaccine (dated by TCRdb to 2016 to 2019). In terms of the full investigation: The study used deep quantitative T cell receptor repertoire profiling to track responses to a trivalent subunit inactivated influenza vaccine. Paper-wide results and their limitations: The authors suggested that each seasonal influenza vaccination may recruit only a limited number of new T cells.

The method behind the library was RT-PCR. TCRdb records Illumina HiSeq 2500 as the sequencer. TCRdb passed the public sequencing reads through fastp at Q25 and MiXCR, retaining productive beta sequences. Rows with one shared CDR3 protein collapse into an entry with the most common genes and DNA. This sample is represented by approximately 500,000 distinct CDR3 sequences; about 14% of them were singletons. The top ten clones comprise approximately 12% of the sample. Taken from cysteine to phenylalanine, the CDR3 has 14 residues. The only DNA kept is the CDR3, 42 bases in frame from the first base. Reading the germline V gene gives CDR1 ENHRY and CDR2 SYGVKD. Cut back by 3 bases and 1 base, the V and J ends lie 9 bases apart.

This TCR was sampled from a man between 50 and 59 years old who received an inactivated influenza vaccine. Donor details come from another sample of the same person, matched by shared clones. This material consisted of PBMCs from blood, taken less than 13 days after vaccination. This chain joins TRBV10-3 to TRBJ1-1; the best D guess is TRBD1, with 6 bases matching. The DNA reads as follows: TGTGCCATCAGTGATAGGGGGGCGAACACTGAAGCTTTCTTT. Its amino acids are CAISDRGANTEAFF.